This TCR beta chain emerged from a study of T cells in Graves' hyperthyroidism and ophthalmopathy. V lost 0 bases to trimming and J lost 7 bases; unmatched junction nucleotides: 5. CDR1 and CDR2 (germline): SGHAT, FQNNGV. The CDR3 has 14 residues. This clonotype was recorded a few times. Its antigen is unknown. Amplification of TCR beta CDR3 regions was performed using RNA transcripts as template. Initially, a first-round RT-PCR of the TCR CDR3 employed the HTBI primer set. From the multiplex PCR reads, TCRdb called clonotypes with MiXCR, one entry per CDR3 protein. The sample has 400,000 to 500,000 distinct CDR3 sequences; roughly 13% are singletons. Patients aged 18 to 65 had newly diagnosed hyperthyroidism lasting under 2 months. Study-wide results and caveats: Most thyroid clonotypes that were expanded above 0.001 also turned up in blood. The model anticipated ophthalmopathy a median approximately 6.5 months pre-onset.

Sequenced input: blood. The V gene is TRBV11-2, the J gene TRBJ2-7; the match to TRBD1 covers 8 bases. This clonotype was obtained from a woman aged 18-29 years with Graves' hyperthyroidism. The CDR3 reads CASSLDRGLREQYF. The CDR3 coding sequence is TGTGCCAGCAGCTTAGACAGGGGGCTAAGGGAGCAGTACTTC.